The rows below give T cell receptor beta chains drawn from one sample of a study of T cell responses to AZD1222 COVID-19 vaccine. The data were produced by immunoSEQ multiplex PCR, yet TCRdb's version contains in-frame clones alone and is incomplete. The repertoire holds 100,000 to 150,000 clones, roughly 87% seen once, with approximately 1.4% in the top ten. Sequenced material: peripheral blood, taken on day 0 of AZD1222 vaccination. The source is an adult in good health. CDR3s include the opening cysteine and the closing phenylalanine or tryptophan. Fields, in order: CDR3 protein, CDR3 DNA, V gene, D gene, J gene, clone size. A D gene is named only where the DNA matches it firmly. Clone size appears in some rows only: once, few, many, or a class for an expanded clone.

CDR3: CASSLGVNPPYEQYF
DNA: TGTGCCAGCAGCCTGGGAGTTAATCCTCCCTACGAGCAGTACTTC
V: TRBV7-8
D: -
J: TRBJ2-7
size: -

CDR3: CASSALTNSPLHF
DNA: TGTGCCAGCAGCGCACTGACAAATTCACCCCTCCACTTT
V: TRBV9
D: -
J: TRBJ1-6
size: -

CDR3: CASSLRGGGALKQFF
DNA: TGCGCCAGCAGCCTAAGGGGCGGGGGGGCTTTGAAGCAGTTCTTC
V: TRBV4-1
D: TRBD2
J: TRBJ2-1
size: -

CDR3: CASSFGDRHYGYTF
DNA: TGTGCCAGCAGCTTTGGGGACAGGCACTATGGCTACACCTTC
V: TRBV7-9
D: TRBD1
J: TRBJ1-2
size: -

CDR3: CAWSNKGGGANVLTF
DNA: TGTGCCTGGAGCAATAAGGGTGGTGGGGCCAACGTCCTGACTTTC
V: TRBV30
D: -
J: TRBJ2-6
size: -

CDR3: CASSLGRKAAGNTIYF
DNA: TGTGCCAGCAGCTTAGGGCGTAAGGCCGCGGGAAACACCATATATTTT
V: TRBV11-2
D: -
J: TRBJ1-3
size: -

CDR3: CASSPRQNSQNTGELFF
DNA: TGTGCCAGCTCACCGAGGCAAAACTCCCAGAACACCGGGGAGCTGTTTTTT
V: TRBV18
D: -
J: TRBJ2-2
size: -

CDR3: CATIAGEHNEQFF
DNA: TGCGCCACCATAGCGGGGGAACACAATGAGCAGTTCTTC
V: TRBV10-1
D: TRBD2
J: TRBJ2-1
size: -

CDR3: CASNSQGTGTEAFF
DNA: TGTGCCAGCAACTCACAGGGAACTGGTACTGAAGCTTTCTTT
V: TRBV5-4
D: -
J: TRBJ1-1
size: few

CDR3: CATRRAGTANYGYTF
DNA: TGTGCCACCAGGCGCGCCGGGACAGCTAACTATGGCTACACCTTC
V: TRBV15
D: TRBD1
J: TRBJ1-2
size: -

CDR3: CASSLGGGGTNSPLHF
DNA: TGTGCCAGCAGCCTAGGGGGGGGAGGGACTAATTCACCCCTCCACTTT
V: TRBV9
D: -
J: TRBJ1-6
size: -

CDR3: CASNRAAASGNTIYF
DNA: TGTGCCAGCAATCGGGCCGCCGCCTCTGGAAACACCATATATTTT
V: TRBV6-6
D: -
J: TRBJ1-3
size: -

CDR3: CASSLWAMSNEKLFF
DNA: TGTGCCAGCAGCTTATGGGCAATGTCTAATGAAAAACTGTTTTTT
V: TRBV7-2
D: -
J: TRBJ1-4
size: -

CDR3: CASSYRRSGLESGNEQYF
DNA: TGTGCCAGCTCCTATCGAAGGTCAGGGCTTGAATCGGGCAACGAGCAGTACTTC
V: TRBV18
D: -
J: TRBJ2-7
size: -

CDR3: CASSQDRGGQIYEQYF
DNA: TGCGCCAGCAGCCAAGATCGGGGGGGACAGATCTACGAGCAGTACTTC
V: TRBV4-1
D: -
J: TRBJ2-7
size: -

CDR3: CAWSPGGYGYTF
DNA: TGTGCCTGGAGTCCAGGGGGCTATGGCTACACCTTC
V: TRBV30
D: TRBD1
J: TRBJ1-2
size: -

CDR3: CASSLTRTGGYEQYF
DNA: TGTGCCAGCAGTTTAACTAGGACAGGGGGGTACGAGCAGTACTTC
V: TRBV27
D: TRBD1
J: TRBJ2-7
size: -

CDR3: CASSPFKDTRTDTQYF
DNA: TGTGCCAGCAGCCCCTTCAAAGACACCCGCACAGATACGCAGTATTTT
V: TRBV9
D: -
J: TRBJ2-3
size: -

CDR3: CASSLGLGRGGRNPYGYTF
DNA: TGCGCCAGCAGCTTGGGACTTGGCAGGGGGGGCCGAAATCCTTATGGCTACACCTTC
V: TRBV5-1
D: TRBD1
J: TRBJ1-2
size: -

CDR3: CASSLELVTPEAFF
DNA: TGTGCCAGCAGCTTAGAGCTAGTTACGCCCGAAGCTTTCTTT
V: TRBV11-2
D: -
J: TRBJ1-1
size: -

CDR3: CASMPRGGRRTEAFF
DNA: TGTGCCAGCATGCCAAGGGGGGGGCGGCGTACTGAAGCTTTCTTT
V: TRBV7-8
D: -
J: TRBJ1-1
size: -

CDR3: CASSLSLLTEAFF
DNA: TGTGCCAGCAGCTTGAGCCTTCTCACTGAAGCTTTCTTT
V: TRBV7-2
D: -
J: TRBJ1-1
size: -

CDR3: CASSPFAAGDTPGGYEQYF
DNA: TGTGCCAGCTCACCATTCGCTGCAGGGGACACTCCCGGGGGTTACGAGCAGTACTTC
V: TRBV18
D: -
J: TRBJ2-7
size: -

CDR3: CASSSTQDMNTEAFF
DNA: TGTGCCAGCAGCTCCACACAGGATATGAACACTGAAGCTTTCTTT
V: TRBV5-4
D: -
J: TRBJ1-1
size: -

CDR3: CASSLDQGGLPFKGANVLTF
DNA: TGTGCCAGCAGCTTAGATCAAGGGGGACTCCCTTTTAAGGGGGCCAACGTCCTGACTTTC
V: TRBV11-2
D: -
J: TRBJ2-6
size: -

CDR3: CASSRKPGTARNEQFF
DNA: TGTGCCAGCAGCCGGAAGCCCGGGACGGCGAGGAATGAGCAGTTCTTC
V: TRBV3-1/TRBV3-2
D: -
J: TRBJ2-1
size: -

CDR3: CASSLQGLAGSEQYF
DNA: TGTGCCAGCAGCCTCCAAGGGCTAGCGGGGAGTGAGCAGTACTTC
V: TRBV7-2
D: TRBD2
J: TRBJ2-7
size: few

CDR3: CALMKGQGINEQYF
DNA: TGTGCCCTTATGAAGGGACAGGGTATTAACGAGCAGTACTTC
V: TRBV6-5
D: TRBD1
J: TRBJ2-7
size: -

CDR3: CASSQTGAYEQYF
DNA: TGTGCCAGCAGCCAGACAGGGGCCTACGAGCAGTACTTC
V: TRBV12-3/TRBV12-4
D: TRBD1
J: TRBJ2-7
size: -

CDR3: CASSARLSSYEQYF
DNA: TGTGCCAGCAGTGCCCGACTGAGCTCCTACGAGCAGTACTTC
V: TRBV27
D: -
J: TRBJ2-7
size: -

CDR3: CASSQGQPTTNEKLFF
DNA: TGTGCCAGCAGCCAAGGGCAGCCTACAACTAATGAAAAACTGTTTTTT
V: TRBV14
D: -
J: TRBJ1-4
size: -

CDR3: CASRGRSYNEQFF
DNA: TGTGCCAGCCGGGGGCGCTCCTACAATGAGCAGTTCTTC
V: TRBV28
D: -
J: TRBJ2-1
size: -

CDR3: CASSWDVAGVETQYF
DNA: TGTGCCAGCAGCTGGGATGTAGCGGGGGTAGAGACCCAGTACTTC
V: TRBV11-1
D: TRBD2
J: TRBJ2-5
size: -

CDR3: CAWSTNRGDQPQHF
DNA: TGTGCCTGGAGTACTAACAGGGGGGATCAGCCCCAGCATTTT
V: TRBV30
D: TRBD1
J: TRBJ1-5
size: -

CDR3: CASRYGTDNSPLHF
DNA: TGTGCCAGCAGGTACGGGACAGATAATTCACCCCTCCACTTT
V: TRBV9
D: TRBD1
J: TRBJ1-6
size: -

CDR3: CASSWGPYEQYF
DNA: TGTGCCAGCAGCTGGGGGCCCTACGAGCAGTACTTC
V: TRBV11-2
D: -
J: TRBJ2-7
size: -

CDR3: CASSYSVQGGEKLFF
DNA: TGTGCCAGCAGTTACTCGGTTCAGGGTGGAGAAAAACTGTTTTTT
V: TRBV6-5
D: -
J: TRBJ1-4
size: -

CDR3: CAWQGQLTAFF
DNA: TGTGCCTGGCAGGGACAGTTGACGGCTTTCTTT
V: TRBV30
D: TRBD1
J: TRBJ1-1
size: -

CDR3: CASRGGTSNQPQHF
DNA: TGTGCCAGCAGAGGGGGGACGAGCAATCAGCCCCAGCATTTT
V: TRBV2
D: -
J: TRBJ1-5
size: -

CDR3: CASSLVGKLFF
DNA: TGTGCCAGCAGTTTAGTGGGAAAACTGTTTTTT
V: TRBV12-3/TRBV12-4
D: -
J: TRBJ1-4
size: once

CDR3: CASSDSRRGRGSNQPQHF
DNA: TGTGCCAGCAGCGATAGCCGTCGCGGCAGGGGTAGCAATCAGCCCCAGCATTTT
V: TRBV7-2
D: -
J: TRBJ1-5
size: -

CDR3: CASSQSSGGPLSYEQYF
DNA: TGTGCCAGCAGCCAAAGTAGCGGGGGGCCATTGAGCTACGAGCAGTACTTC
V: TRBV4-2
D: TRBD2
J: TRBJ2-7
size: -